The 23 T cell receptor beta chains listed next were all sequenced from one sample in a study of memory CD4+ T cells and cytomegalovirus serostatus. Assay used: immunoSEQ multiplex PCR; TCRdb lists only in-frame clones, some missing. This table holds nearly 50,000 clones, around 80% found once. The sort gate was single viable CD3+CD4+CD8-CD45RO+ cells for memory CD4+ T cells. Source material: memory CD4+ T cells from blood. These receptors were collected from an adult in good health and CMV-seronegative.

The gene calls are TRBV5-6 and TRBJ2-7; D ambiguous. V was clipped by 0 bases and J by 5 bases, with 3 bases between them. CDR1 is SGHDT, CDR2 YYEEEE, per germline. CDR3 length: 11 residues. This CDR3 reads CASSLDHEQYF. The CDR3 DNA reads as TGTGCCAGCAGCTTGGACCACGAGCAGTACTTC.

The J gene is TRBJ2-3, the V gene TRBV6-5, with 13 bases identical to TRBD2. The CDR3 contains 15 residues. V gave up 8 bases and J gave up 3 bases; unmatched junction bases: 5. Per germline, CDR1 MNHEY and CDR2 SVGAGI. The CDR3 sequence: CASGLAGEGTDTQYF. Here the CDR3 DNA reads TGTGCCAGCGGACTAGCGGGAGAAGGAACAGATACGCAGTATTTT.

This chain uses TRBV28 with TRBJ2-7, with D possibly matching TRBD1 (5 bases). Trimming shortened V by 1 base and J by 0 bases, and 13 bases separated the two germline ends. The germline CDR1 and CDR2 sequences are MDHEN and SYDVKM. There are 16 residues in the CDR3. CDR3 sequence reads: CASSLSGLVVSYEQYF. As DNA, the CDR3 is TGTGCCAGCAGTTTATCAGGGCTGGTTGTCTCCTACGAGCAGTACTTC.

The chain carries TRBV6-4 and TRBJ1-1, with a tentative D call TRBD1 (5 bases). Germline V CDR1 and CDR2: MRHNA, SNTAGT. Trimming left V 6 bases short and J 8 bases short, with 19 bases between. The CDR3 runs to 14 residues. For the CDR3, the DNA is TGTGCCAGCAGAGACGGGACGAAGAGGACAGAAGCTTTCTTT. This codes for CASRDGTKRTEAFF.

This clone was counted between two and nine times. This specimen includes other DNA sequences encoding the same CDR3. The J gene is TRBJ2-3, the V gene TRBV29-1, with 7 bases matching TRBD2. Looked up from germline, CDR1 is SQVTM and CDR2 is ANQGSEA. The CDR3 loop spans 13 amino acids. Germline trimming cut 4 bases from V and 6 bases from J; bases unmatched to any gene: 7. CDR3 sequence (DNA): TGCAGCGTTGCCGCGGGAGTCCCCGATACGCAGTATTTT. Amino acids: CSVAAGVPDTQYF.

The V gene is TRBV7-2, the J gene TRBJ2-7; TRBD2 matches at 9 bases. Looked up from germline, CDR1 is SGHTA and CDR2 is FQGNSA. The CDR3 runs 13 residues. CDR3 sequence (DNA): TGTGCCAGCAGCTTAGGGAGAGGGACTAGCTTGTGGGTC. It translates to CASSLGRGTSLWV.

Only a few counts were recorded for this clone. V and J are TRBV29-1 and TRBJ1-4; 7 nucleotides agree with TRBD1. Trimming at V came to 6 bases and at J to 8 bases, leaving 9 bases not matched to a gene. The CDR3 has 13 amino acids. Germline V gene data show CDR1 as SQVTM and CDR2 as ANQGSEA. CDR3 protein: CSVTGQLGEKLFF. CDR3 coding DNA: TGCAGCGTCACGGGACAGCTGGGGGAAAAACTGTTTTTT.

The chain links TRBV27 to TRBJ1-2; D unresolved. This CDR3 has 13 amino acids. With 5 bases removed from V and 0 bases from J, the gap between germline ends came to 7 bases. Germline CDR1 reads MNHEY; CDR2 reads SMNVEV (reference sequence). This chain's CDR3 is CASSKHTNYGYTF. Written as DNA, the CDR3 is TGTGCCAGCAGTAAACATACTAACTATGGCTACACCTTC.

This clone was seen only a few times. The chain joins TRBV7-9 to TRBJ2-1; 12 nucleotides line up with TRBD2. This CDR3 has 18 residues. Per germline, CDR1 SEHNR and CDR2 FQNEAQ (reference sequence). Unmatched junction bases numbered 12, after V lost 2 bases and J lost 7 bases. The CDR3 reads CASSLPPRLAGVGNEQFF. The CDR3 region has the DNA TGTGCCAGCAGCTTACCGCCGAGACTAGCGGGAGTGGGGAATGAGCAGTTCTTC.

The chain's CDR3 is CASRTPGQGTYEQYF. CDR3 nucleotide sequence: TGTGCCAGCCGAACCCCGGGACAGGGAACCTACGAGCAGTACTTC. The V and J genes are TRBV6-1 and TRBJ2-7, with 9 bases lining up with TRBD1. Germline lookup yields CDR1 MNHNS and CDR2 SASEGT. The CDR3 has 15 amino acids. With V trimmed by 8 bases and J by 2 bases, 10 bases remained unmatched.

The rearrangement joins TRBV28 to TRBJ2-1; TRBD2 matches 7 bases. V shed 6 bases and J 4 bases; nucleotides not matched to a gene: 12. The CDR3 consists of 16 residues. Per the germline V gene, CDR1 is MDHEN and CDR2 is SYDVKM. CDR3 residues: CASRPQASGGYNEQFF. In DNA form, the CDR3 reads TGTGCCAGCAGACCTCAGGCTAGCGGAGGTTACAATGAGCAGTTCTTC.

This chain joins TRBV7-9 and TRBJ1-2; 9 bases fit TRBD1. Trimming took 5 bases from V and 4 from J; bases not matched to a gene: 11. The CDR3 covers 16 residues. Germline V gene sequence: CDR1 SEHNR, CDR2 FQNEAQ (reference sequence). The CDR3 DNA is TGTGCCAGCAGCCGAGGGACAGGGATGGAGATCTATGGCTACACCTTC. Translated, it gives CASSRGTGMEIYGYTF.

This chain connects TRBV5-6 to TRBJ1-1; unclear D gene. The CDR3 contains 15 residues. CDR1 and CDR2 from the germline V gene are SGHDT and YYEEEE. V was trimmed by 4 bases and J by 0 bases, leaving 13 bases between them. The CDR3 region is CASSPTPTVNTEAFF. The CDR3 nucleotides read TGTGCCAGCAGCCCCACCCCCACAGTGAACACTGAAGCTTTCTTT.

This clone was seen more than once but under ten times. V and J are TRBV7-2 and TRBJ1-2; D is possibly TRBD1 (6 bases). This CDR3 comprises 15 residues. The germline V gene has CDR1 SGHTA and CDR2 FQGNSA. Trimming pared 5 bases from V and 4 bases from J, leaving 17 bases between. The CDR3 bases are TGTGCCAGCAGCCGTTCGTGGACAGAGCTCTATGGCTACACCTTC. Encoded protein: CASSRSWTELYGYTF.

The CDR3 DNA sequence: TGTGCCAGCAGCGTAGAGGGTCGTGAATCCTATAATTCACCCCTCCACTTT. Encoded protein: CASSVEGRESYNSPLHF. The chain carries TRBV9 and TRBJ1-6; D gene unclear. Trimming removed 0 bases at V and 1 base at J, with 11 bases between. Germline CDR1 is SGDLS and CDR2 is YYNGEE. The CDR3 covers 17 residues.

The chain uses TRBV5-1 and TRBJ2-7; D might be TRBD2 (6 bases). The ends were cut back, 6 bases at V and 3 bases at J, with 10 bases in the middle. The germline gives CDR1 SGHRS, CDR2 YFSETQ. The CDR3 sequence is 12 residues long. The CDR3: CASTLSGYEQYF. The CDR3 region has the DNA TGCGCCAGCACCCTTAGCGGCTACGAGCAGTACTTC.

CDR3 DNA: TGCGCCAGCAGCACACAGGGTCCCCTTGATATGAACACTGAAGCTTTCTTT. It translates to CASSTQGPLDMNTEAFF. This chain joins TRBV5-1 and TRBJ1-1; a possible D gene is TRBD1 (6 bases). Germline lookup yields CDR1 SGHRS and CDR2 YFSETQ. Trimming stripped 4 bases from V and 0 bases from J, with 19 bases between. The CDR3 runs to 17 residues. Full variable domain (rest looked up from reference TRBV5-1 and TRBJ1-1): KAGVTQTPRYLIKTRGQQVTLSCSPISGHRSVSWYQQTPGQGLQFLFEYFSETQRNKGNFPGRFSGRQFSNSRSEMNVSTLELGDSALYLCASSTQGPLDMNTEAFFGQGTRLTVV.

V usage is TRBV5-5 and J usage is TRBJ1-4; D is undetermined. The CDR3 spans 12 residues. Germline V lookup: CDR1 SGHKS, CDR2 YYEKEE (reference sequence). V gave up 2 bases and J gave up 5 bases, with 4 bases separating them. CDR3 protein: CASSFTNEKLFF. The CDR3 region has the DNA TGTGCCAGCAGCTTTACCAATGAAAAACTGTTTTTT.

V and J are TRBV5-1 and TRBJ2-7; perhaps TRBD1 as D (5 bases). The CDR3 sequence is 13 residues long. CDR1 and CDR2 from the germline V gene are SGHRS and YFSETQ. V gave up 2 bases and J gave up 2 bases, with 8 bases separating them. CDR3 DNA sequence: TGCGCCAGCAGCTTACAACAGGCCTACGAGCAGTACTTC. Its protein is CASSLQQAYEQYF.

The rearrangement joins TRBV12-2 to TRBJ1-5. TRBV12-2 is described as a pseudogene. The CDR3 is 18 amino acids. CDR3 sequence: CASRPSPVGGTGNQPQHF. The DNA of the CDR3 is TGTGCAAGTCGCCCGAGTCCGGTAGGGGGGACCGGCAATCAGCCCCAGCATTTT.

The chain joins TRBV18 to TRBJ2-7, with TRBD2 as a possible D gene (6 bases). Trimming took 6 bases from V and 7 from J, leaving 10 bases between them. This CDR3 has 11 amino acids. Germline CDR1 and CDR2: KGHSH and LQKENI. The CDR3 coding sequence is TGTGCCAGCTCGGAGGAGGGTGAGCAGTACTTC. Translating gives CASSEEGEQYF. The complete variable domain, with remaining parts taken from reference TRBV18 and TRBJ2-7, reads NAGVMQNPRHLVRRRGQEARLRCSPMKGHSHVYWYRQLPEEGLKFMVYLQKENIIDESGMPKERFSAEFPKEGPSILRIQQVVRGDSAAYFCASSEEGEQYFGPGTRLTVT.

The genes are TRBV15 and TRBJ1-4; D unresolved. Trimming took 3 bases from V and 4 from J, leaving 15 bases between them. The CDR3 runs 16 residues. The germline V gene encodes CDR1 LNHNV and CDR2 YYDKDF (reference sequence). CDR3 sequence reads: CATSRPSTPFNEKLFF. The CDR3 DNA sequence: TGTGCCACCAGCAGGCCGTCTACTCCTTTTAATGAAAAACTGTTTTTT.

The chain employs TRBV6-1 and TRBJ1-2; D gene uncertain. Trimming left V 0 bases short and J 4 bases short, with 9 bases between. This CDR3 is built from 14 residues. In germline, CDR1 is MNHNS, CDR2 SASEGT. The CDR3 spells CASSEARRLYGYTF. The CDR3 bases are TGTGCCAGCAGTGAAGCGAGGAGACTCTATGGCTACACCTTC.